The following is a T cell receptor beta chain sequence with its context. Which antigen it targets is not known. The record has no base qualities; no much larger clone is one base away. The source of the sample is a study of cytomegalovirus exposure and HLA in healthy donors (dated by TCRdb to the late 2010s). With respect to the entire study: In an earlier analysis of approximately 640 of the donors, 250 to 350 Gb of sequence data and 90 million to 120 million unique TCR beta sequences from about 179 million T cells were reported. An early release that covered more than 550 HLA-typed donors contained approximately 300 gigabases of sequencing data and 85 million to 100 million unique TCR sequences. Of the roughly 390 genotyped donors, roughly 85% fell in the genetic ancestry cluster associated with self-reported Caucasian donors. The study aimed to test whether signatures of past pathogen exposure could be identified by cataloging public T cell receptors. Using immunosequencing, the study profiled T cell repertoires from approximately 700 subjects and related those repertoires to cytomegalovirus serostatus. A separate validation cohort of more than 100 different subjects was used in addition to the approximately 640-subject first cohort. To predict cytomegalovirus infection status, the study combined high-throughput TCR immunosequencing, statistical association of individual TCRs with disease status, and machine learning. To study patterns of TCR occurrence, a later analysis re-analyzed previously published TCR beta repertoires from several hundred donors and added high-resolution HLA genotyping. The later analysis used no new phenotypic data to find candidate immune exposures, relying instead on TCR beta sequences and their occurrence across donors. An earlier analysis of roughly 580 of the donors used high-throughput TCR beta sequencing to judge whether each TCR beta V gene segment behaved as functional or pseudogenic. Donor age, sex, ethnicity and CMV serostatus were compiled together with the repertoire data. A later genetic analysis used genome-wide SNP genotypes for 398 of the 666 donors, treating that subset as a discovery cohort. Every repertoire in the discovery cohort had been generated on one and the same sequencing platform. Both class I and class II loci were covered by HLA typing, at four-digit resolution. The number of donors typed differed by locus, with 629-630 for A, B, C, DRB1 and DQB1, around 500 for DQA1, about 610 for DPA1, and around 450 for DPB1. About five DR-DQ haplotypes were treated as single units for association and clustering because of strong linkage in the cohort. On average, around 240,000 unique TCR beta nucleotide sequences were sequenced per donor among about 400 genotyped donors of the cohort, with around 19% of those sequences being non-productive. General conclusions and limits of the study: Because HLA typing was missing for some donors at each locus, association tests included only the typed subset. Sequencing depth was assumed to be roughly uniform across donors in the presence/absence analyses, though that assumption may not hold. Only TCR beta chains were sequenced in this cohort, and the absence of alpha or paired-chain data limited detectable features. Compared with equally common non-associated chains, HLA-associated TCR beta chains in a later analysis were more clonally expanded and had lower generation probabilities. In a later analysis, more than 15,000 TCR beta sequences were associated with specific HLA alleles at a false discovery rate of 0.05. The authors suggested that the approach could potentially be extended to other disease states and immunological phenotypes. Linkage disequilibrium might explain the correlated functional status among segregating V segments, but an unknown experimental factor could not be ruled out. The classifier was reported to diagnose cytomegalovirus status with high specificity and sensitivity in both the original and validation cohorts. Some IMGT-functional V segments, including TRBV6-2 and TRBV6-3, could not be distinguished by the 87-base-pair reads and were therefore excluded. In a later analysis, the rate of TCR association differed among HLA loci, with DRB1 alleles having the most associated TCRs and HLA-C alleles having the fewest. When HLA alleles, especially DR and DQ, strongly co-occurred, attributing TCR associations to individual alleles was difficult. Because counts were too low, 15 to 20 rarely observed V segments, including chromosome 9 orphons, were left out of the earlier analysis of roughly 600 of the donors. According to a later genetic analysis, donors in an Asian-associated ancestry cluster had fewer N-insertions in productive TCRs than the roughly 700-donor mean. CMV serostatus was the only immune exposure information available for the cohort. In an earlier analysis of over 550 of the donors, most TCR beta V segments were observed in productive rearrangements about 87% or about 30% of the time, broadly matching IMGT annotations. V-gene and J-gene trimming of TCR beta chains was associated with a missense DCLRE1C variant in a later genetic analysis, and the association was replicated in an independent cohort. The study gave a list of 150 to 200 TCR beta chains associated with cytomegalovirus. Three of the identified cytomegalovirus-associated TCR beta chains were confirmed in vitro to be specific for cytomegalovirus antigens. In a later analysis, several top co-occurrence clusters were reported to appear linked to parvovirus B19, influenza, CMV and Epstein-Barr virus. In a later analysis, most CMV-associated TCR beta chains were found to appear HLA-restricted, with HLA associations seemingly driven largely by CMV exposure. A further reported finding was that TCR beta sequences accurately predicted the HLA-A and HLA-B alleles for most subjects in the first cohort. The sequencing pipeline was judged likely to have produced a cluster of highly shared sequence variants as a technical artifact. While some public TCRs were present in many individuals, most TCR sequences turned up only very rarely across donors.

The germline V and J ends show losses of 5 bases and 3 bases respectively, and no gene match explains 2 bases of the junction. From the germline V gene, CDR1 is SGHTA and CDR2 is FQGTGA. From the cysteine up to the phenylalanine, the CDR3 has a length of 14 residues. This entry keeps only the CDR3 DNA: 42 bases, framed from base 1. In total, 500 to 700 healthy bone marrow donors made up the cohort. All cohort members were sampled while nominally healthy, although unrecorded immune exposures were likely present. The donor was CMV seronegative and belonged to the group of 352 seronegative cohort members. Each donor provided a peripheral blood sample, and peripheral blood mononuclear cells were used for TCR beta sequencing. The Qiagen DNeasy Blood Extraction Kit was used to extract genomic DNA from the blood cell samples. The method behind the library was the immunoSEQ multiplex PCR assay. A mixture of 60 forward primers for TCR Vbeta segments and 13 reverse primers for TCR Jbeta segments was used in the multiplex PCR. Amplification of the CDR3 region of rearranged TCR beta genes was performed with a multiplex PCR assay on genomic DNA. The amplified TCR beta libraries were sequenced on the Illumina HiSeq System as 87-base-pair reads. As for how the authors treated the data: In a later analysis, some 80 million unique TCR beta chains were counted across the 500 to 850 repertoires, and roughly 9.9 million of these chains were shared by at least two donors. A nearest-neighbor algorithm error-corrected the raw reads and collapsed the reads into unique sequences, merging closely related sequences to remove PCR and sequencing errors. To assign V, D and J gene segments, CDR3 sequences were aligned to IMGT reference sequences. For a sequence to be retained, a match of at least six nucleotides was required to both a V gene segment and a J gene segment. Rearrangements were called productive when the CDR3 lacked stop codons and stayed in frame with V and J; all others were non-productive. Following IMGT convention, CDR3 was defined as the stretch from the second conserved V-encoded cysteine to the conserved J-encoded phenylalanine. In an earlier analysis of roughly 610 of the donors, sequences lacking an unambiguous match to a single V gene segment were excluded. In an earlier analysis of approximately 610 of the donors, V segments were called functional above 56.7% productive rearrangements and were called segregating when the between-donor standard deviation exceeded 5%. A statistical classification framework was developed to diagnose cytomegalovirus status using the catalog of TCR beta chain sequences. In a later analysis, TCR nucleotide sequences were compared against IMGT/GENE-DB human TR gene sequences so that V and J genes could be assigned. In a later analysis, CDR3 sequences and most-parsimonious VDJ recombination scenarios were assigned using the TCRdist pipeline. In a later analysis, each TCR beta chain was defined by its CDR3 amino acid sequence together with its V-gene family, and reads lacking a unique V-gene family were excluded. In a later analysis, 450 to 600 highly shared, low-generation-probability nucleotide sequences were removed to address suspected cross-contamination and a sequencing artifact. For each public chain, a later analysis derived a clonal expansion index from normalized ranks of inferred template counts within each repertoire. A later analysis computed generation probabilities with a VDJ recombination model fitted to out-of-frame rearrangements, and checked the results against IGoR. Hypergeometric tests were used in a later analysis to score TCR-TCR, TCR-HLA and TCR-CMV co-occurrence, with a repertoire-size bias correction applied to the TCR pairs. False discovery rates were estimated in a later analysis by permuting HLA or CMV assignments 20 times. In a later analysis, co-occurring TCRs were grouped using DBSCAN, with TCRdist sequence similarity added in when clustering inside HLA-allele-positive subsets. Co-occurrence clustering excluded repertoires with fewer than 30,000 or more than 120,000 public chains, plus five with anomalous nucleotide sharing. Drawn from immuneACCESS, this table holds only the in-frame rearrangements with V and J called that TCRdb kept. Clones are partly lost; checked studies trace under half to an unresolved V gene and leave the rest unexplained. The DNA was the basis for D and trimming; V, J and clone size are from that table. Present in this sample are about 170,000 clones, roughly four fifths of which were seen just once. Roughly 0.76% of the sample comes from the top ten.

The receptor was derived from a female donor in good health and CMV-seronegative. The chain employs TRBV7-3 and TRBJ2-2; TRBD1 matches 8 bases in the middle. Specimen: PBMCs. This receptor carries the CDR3 CASSPTGDTGELFF. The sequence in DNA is TGTGCCAGCAGCCCGACAGGGGACACCGGGGAGCTGTTTTTT.